Here is one T cell receptor beta chain with its context. This entry is derived from a study of response to subunit inactivated influenza vaccine. Looked up from germline, CDR1 is SQVTM and CDR2 is ANQGSEA. V dropped 4 bases and J dropped 7; count of bases not matched to a gene: 6. The CDR3 has 13 residues. Each CDR3 protein is one row after TCRdb ran MiXCR on the RT-PCR reads. Found here are 500,000 to 550,000 distinct CDR3 sequences, under 30% of them singletons; the top ten hold approximately 3%. A further study also used this sample, focusing on T cells expressing NK-cell markers. That publication notes: Beta-chain TCR cDNA was generated via 5'RACE template switching with UMIs.

The TCR comes from a man aged 50-60 years who received an inactivated influenza vaccine. The specimen comprised CD4+ T cells sorted from PBMCs, sampled roughly 13 days after vaccination. This sequence joins TRBV29-1 and TRBJ2-1; 8 bases are shared with TRBD1. The chain's CDR3 is CSVGRQGRNEQFF. The CDR3 region has the DNA TGCAGCGTTGGGAGACAGGGGCGGAATGAGCAGTTCTTC.